A selection of T cell receptor beta chains follows, all from one sample in a study of shared clonotypes between healthy human individuals. The assay was immunoSEQ multiplex PCR, and TCRdb's table has in-frame clones only and misses some. The sample yields around 580,000 clones, about 98% seen once. Source material: naive CD8+ T cells sorted from blood. The receptors here all came from a young man in good health. Each CDR3 is given with its conserved first and last residue. A D gene is named only where the DNA matches it firmly. Clone size, where shown, is once, few, many, or a class for clones that have expanded.

V	D	J	size	DNA	CDR3
TRBV13	TRBD2	TRBJ2-7	.	TGTGCCAGCAGCTTAGGGTTATCTAGCGGGAGTGAATACGAGCAGTACTTC	CASSLGLSSGSEYEQYF
TRBV6-5	.	TRBJ1-1	.	TGTGCCAGCAGTTACGGGGCGGGGAACACTGAAGCTTTCTTT	CASSYGAGNTEAFF
TRBV11-2	.	TRBJ1-3	.	TGTGCCAGCAGCGCCCCCCGGGGGGGAAACACCATATATTTT	CASSAPRGGNTIYF
TRBV5-1	TRBD2	TRBJ2-5	.	TGCGCCAGCAGCTTGGGGTTAGCGGGAGAGGTTCAAGAGACCCAGTACTTC	CASSLGLAGEVQETQYF
TRBV10-3	.	TRBJ2-7	.	TGTGCCATCAGGGCGGGGAGTACCTACGAGCAGTACTTC	CAIRAGSTYEQYF
TRBV6-5	TRBD2	TRBJ2-7	once	TGTGCCAGCAGTTACTCAGGCGCGGGGGGCGAGCAGTACTTC	CASSYSGAGGEQYF
TRBV5-4	.	TRBJ1-2	.	TGTGCCAGCAGCTTCCAGGACAACTATGGCTACACCTTC	CASSFQDNYGYTF
TRBV2	TRBD1	TRBJ2-2	many	TGTGCCAGCAGTGGGACAGGGGAGACCGGGGAGCTGTTTTTT	CASSGTGETGELFF
TRBV7-9	.	TRBJ2-3	.	TGTGCCAGCAGCTTCAGTGGAGATACGCAGTATTTT	CASSFSGDTQYF
TRBV27	.	TRBJ2-1	.	TGTGCCAGCAGTCCGGGGACATTCTACAATGAGCAGTTCTTC	CASSPGTFYNEQFF
TRBV30	TRBD2	TRBJ2-3	.	TGTGCCTGGAGTGTGAGGGCTAGCGGTAACACAGATACGCAGTATTTT	CAWSVRASGNTDTQYF
TRBV18	.	TRBJ2-1	.	TGTGCCAGCCCCATCGGGGGTGAGCAGTTCTTC	CASPIGGEQFF
TRBV9	TRBD2	TRBJ2-7	.	TGTGCCAGCAGCCCCCGGACTAGCGGGTACGAGCAGTACTTC	CASSPRTSGYEQYF
TRBV27	TRBD1	TRBJ1-2	.	TGTGCCAGCAGTTCAGGGGGCGGCTACACCTTC	CASSSGGGYTF
TRBV27	.	TRBJ2-7	.	TGTGCCAGCAGCTCCCCTGGGAAATTCTACGAGCAGTACTTC	CASSSPGKFYEQYF
TRBV29-1	TRBD2	TRBJ2-2	.	TGCAGCGGTGCTAGCGGGAGGTCCTCCGGGGAGCTGTTTTTT	CSGASGRSSGELFF
TRBV5-1	.	TRBJ2-2	.	TGCGCCAGCAGCTTGGGGGCACTAGGGGACCTGGCCGGGGAGCTGTTTTTT	CASSLGALGDLAGELFF
TRBV2	.	TRBJ2-5	.	TGTGCCAGCAGTGAGGGGGCTAGGGAGACCCAGTACTTC	CASSEGARETQYF
TRBV4-3	.	TRBJ2-7	.	TGCGGGTCCGGGCGGCCTAGCAGATCCTACGAGCAGTACTTC	CGSGRPSRSYEQYF
TRBV12-5	.	TRBJ2-7	.	TGTGCTAGTGGGCGAAACGACGAATTCCCCTACGAGCAGTACTTC	CASGRNDEFPYEQYF
TRBV13	TRBD2	TRBJ2-2	.	TGTGCCAGCAGCTCCACTAGCGGGAGAAGGACCGGGGAGCTGTTTTTT	CASSSTSGRRTGELFF
TRBV27	.	TRBJ2-7	.	TGTGCCAGCAGCCCGCGCGGGGTGAGCTCCTACGAGCAGTACTTC	CASSPRGVSSYEQYF
TRBV7-6	.	TRBJ2-1	.	TGTGCCAGCAGCCCCATCGCGGCTAGCGAGTACAATGAGCAGTTCTTC	CASSPIAASEYNEQFF
TRBV11-2	.	TRBJ2-6	.	TGTGCCAGCAGCTTATTTGCGCCGGGATCTGGGGCCAACGTCCTGACTTTC	CASSLFAPGSGANVLTF
TRBV6-1	.	TRBJ2-1	.	TGTGCCAGCAGTGACTATGTGGATGAGCAGTTCTTC	CASSDYVDEQFF
TRBV7-8	.	TRBJ1-1	.	TGTGCCAGCAGCTACCGTTACGGGGGGCGCCTAGTATCGGACACTGAAGCTTTCTTT	CASSYRYGGRLVSDTEAFF
TRBV4-1	TRBD2	TRBJ2-7	.	TGCGCCAGCAGCCAAGACGGGGGGGGCTTTTACGAGCAGTACTTC	CASSQDGGGFYEQYF
TRBV5-5	.	TRBJ2-7	.	TGTGCCAGCAGCTTGGGGGGGAGGCCCTCCTACGAGCAGTACTTC	CASSLGGRPSYEQYF